The sample holds a few counts of the clone carrying this TCR beta chain. The antigen remains undetermined. Using immunoSEQ multiplex PCR, the repertoire was profiled, and TCRdb retains in-frame clones only, with some absent. Of about 60,000 clones listed, around four fifths are singletons. The data stem from a study of radiotherapy plus CTLA-4 blockade in lung cancer. About the study: Objective response was observed in approximately 18% of patients, and disease control in roughly 33%. Study-wide points: There was expansion of tumor-derived TCR clones in blood after radiotherapy plus ipilimumab.

Germline V CDR1 and CDR2: SNHLY, FYNNEI. V lost 6 bases and J lost 0; bases outside the gene matches: 6. The CDR3 has 16 residues. The sample here was peripheral blood, taken from a patient treated with radiotherapy plus ipilimumab. V is TRBV2 and J is TRBJ1-1; 11 nucleotides agree with TRBD1. This sequence was found in a human donor with non-small cell lung cancer who had a partial response to radiotherapy plus ipilimumab. In nucleotides, the CDR3 is TGTGCCAGCAGCGGGGACAGGGGGTGGGTGAACACTGAAGCTTTCTTT. It is translated as CASSGDRGWVNTEAFF.